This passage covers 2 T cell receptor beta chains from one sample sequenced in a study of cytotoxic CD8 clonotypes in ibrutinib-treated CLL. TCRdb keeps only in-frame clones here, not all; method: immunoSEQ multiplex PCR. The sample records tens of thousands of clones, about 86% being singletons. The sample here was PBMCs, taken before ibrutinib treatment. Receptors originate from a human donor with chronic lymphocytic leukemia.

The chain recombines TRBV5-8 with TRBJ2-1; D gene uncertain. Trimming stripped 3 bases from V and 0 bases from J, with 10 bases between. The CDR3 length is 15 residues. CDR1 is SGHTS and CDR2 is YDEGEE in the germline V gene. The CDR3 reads CASSSPVSSYNEQFF. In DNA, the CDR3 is TGTGCCAGCAGCTCCCCAGTTAGCTCCTACAATGAGCAGTTCTTC.

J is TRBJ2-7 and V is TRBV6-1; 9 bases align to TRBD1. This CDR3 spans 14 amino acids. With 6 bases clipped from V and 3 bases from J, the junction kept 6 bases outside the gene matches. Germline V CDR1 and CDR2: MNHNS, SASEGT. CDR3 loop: CASRTGTGLYEQYF. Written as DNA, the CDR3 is TGTGCCAGCAGAACCGGGACAGGGCTCTACGAGCAGTACTTC.